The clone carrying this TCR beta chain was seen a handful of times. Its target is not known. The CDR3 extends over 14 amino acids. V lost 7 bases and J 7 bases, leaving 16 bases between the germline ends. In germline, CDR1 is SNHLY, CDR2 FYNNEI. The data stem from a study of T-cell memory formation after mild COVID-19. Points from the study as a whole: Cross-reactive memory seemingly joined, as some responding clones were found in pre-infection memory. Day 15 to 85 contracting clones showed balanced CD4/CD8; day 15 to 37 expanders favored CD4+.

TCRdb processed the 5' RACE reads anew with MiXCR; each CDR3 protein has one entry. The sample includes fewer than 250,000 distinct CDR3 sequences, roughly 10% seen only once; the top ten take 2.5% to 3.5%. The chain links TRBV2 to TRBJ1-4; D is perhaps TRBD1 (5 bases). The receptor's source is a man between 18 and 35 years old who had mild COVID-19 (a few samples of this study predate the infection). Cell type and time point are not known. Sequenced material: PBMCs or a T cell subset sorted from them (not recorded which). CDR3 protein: CASTVDGAGEKLFF. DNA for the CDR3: TGTGCCAGCACGGTGGACGGGGCTGGTGAAAAACTGTTTTTT.